This T cell receptor (beta chain) was recovered during a study of shared clonotypes between healthy human individuals. Data came from immunoSEQ multiplex PCR; TCRdb stores just in-frame clones and leaves some out. The profile shows about 1.5 million clones, 95% to 99% of them singletons. CDR3 size: 13 residues. CDR1 is SGHNT and CDR2 is YYREEE in the germline V gene (reference sequence). With 3 bases clipped from V and 3 bases from J, the junction kept 3 bases outside the gene matches. This chain uses TRBV5-4 with TRBJ2-7; 7 nucleotides line up with TRBD2. This TCR derives from a man aged 25-45 years in good health. Sequenced input: naive CD4+ T cells sorted from blood. The subset here: CD45RA+ positively selected. For the CDR3, the DNA is TGTGCCAGCAGCTCTGGGGGGGACTACGAGCAGTACTTC. Amino acid sequence: CASSSGGDYEQYF.